This T cell receptor beta chain was identified during a study of blood T cell repertoires in COVID-19. Study details: Acute and convalescent COVID-19 samples came from the United States, Italy and Spain. The analysed material was cDNA or gDNA that came from T cells, B-cell-depleted T cells, or PBMCs.

In the authors' workflow: How many nucleated cells were present was estimated from reference gene primer amplification. Clones were sequenced by immunoSEQ multiplex PCR, and TCRdb holds only the in-frame ones, with some missing. V, J and clone size were drawn from that table, and D and trimming were deduced from the DNA. The profile covers about 300,000 clones, with just under 90% appearing a single time and approximately 1.8% taken by the ten largest. Patients at the Seattle site were enrolled during active infection and followed longitudinally. Germline loops: CDR1 SEHNR, CDR2 FQNEAQ (reference sequence). The CDR3 runs 15 residues. V dropped 5 bases and J dropped 2; count of bases not matched to a gene: 5.

The chain links TRBV7-9 to TRBJ1-1; 10 bases line up with TRBD1. The sequencing sample was made of peripheral blood. This clonotype was sampled from a woman aged 25 to 39 with COVID-19, enrolled during active disease. As DNA, the CDR3 is TGTGCCAGCAGCCGGGGACAGGGGATTAACACTGAAGCTTTCTTT. It codes for CASSRGQGINTEAFF.